Given below is one T cell receptor beta chain in context. This clonotype was counted ten times or more. Its specific antigen is unknown. No base quality information exists; no much larger clone differs at one position. For unsorted PBMC libraries, 2 million PBMCs were used after storage in RNAlater at -80 degrees C until RNA extraction. Multiple sclerosis patients were enrolled in a US clinical protocol evaluating disease progression by magnetic resonance imaging. Peripheral blood was subjected to Ficoll-Hypaque density gradient centrifugation to isolate PBMCs, which were then cryopreserved in liquid nitrogen. Germline trimming amounts to 0 bases on V and 6 bases on J, with 6 as the count of junction bases outside the gene matches. The CDR3 runs 15 amino acids, cysteine and phenylalanine included. CDR3 DNA is the only sequence kept; it has 45 bases, read in frame from the first base. According to the germline V gene (reference sequence), CDR1 reads DFQATT and CDR2 reads SNEGSKA.

cDNA synthesis used template-switch 5'RACE with a primer carrying a 10-nucleotide random unique molecular identifier tagging each TCR transcript. Each sequencing run produced over 190 million TCR-beta sequences covering 15-18 subjects. Total RNA was extracted with the RNeasy kit. The KAPA Real-time Library Amplification kit was used to amplify TCR-beta VDJ regions with primers targeting the TCR constant region and the 5'RACE anchor. A first PCR added sample indexes and Illumina adaptors, after which a second PCR increased the library yield. The roughly 650 bp TCR product was size-selected on a 2% E-gel SizeSelection system after Ampure bead purification. Before pooling, library quality was checked on a Bioanalyzer, concentration was measured with Qubit, and libraries were quantified with the Kapa Library Quantification kit. An Illumina HiSeq 2500 sequenced the libraries paired-end 2 x 150 bp. To increase sequence diversity, about 24-32% phiX was spiked into each library pool. Turning to the authors' computational methods: Quality-filtered reads were processed with the UMI-based MiGEC pipeline, which removed over 80% of raw TCR sequences during error correction. IMGT germline references were used for aligning VDJ genes, and each clonotype was defined as a unique CDR3 amino acid sequence together with its V-J genes. Clonal expansion, Shannon diversity and CDR3 relatedness were evaluated with VDJtools (CalcPairwiseDistances, ClusterSamples), while phylogenetic trees were built in CLCbio workbench. Using coefficient-of-variation modelling across technical triplicates, the study counted a clone as expanded if it had at least 8 unique UMIs. TCRdb handled the public reads itself, with Q25 trimming in fastp and clone calling in MiXCR, and kept productive beta chains. Each entry merges the rows of one CDR3 protein and shows their most common DNA and genes. The V and J calls here are based on TCRdb, not the publication. Here the sample has fewer than 75,000 distinct CDR3 sequences; 3% to 4% occur a single time. The biggest ten clones account for under 4.5% of the sample.

This specimen comes from a study of neurological immune-mediated disorders (dated by TCRdb to 2018 to 2020). The study in broad terms: Among the approximately 34 multiple sclerosis patients, some 31 had relapsing-remitting MS and 3 had secondary progressive MS. Longitudinal samples, technical triplicates and paired sorted CD4+ and CD8+ T-cell subsets, alongside PBMC samples, were included among the approximately 98 TCR-beta libraries. Of the approximately 70 subjects in the cohort, approximately 15 were HAM/TSP patients, approximately 34 were multiple sclerosis patients, and some 20 were healthy controls. Peripheral blood TCR-beta repertoires from patients with HTLV-I-associated myelopathy (HAM/TSP), patients with multiple sclerosis, and healthy controls were compared in the study using UMI-based sequencing. Overall study results and their limits: The MS cluster was not associated with any clinical or MRI features, and the authors stated that larger cohorts are needed. Repertoires from 18 of 34 MS patients were grouped by phylogenetic analysis into a cluster of related CDR3 sequences, suggesting a possible repertoire-level signature. TCR clonal expansion was highest in HAM/TSP patients and lowest in MS patients, with MS patients falling below even healthy controls. No identical CDR3 amino acid sequences were shared among expanded clones across subjects, suggesting private TCR-beta repertoires in all groups.

The sequence links TRBV20-1 to TRBJ2-1, with 9 central nucleotides matching TRBD1. Sequenced input: PBMCs. The receptor was derived from a middle-aged man with multiple sclerosis. The nucleotide sequence reads TGCAGTGCTAGAGATCTGGGACAGGGATTCAATGAGCAGTTCTTC. Its protein is CSARDLGQGFNEQFF.